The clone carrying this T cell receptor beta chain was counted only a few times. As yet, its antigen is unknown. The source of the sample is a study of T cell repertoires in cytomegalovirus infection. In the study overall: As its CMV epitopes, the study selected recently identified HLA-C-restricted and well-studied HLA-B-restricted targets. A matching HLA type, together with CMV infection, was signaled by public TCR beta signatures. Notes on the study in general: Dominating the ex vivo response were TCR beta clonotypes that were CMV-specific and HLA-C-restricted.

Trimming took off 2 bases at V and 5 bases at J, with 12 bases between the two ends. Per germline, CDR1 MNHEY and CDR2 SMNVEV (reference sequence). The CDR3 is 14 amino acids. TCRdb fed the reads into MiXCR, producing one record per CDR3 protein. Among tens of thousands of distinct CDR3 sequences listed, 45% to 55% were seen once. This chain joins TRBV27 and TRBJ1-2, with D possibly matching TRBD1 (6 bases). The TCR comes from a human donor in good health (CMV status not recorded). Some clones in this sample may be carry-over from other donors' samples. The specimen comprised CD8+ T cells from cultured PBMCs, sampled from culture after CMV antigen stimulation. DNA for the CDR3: TGTGCCAGCAGTTTAGCCCCAGGGGATTATGGCTACACCTTC. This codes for CASSLAPGDYGYTF.